This TCR beta chain was captured by sequencing in a study of metastatic and nonmetastatic thyroid tumors. Study as a whole: Repertoires of blood and of tissue (tumor or nodule) from malignant and benign thyroid patients were compared.

Looked up from germline, CDR1 is SGHTA and CDR2 is FQGNSA. V lost 3 bases and J lost 4; bases outside the gene matches: 5. The CDR3 covers 15 residues. TCRdb ran MiXCR on the PCR reads. The sample lists around 15,000 clones, approximately 24% occurring once. Among the patients, none had received any treatment before thyroid surgery. The clonotype was recovered from a male donor with papillary thyroid cancer or a benign thyroid nodule (not recorded which). Some clones in this sample may be carry-over from other donors' samples. The chain couples TRBV7-2 to TRBJ2-2; 7 bases are a match to TRBD1. Material for sequencing was tumor tissue. The CDR3 nucleotides read TGTGCCAGCAGCTTTGGTCCAGGGGGCACCGGGGAGCTGTTTTTT. Amino acids: CASSFGPGGTGELFF.